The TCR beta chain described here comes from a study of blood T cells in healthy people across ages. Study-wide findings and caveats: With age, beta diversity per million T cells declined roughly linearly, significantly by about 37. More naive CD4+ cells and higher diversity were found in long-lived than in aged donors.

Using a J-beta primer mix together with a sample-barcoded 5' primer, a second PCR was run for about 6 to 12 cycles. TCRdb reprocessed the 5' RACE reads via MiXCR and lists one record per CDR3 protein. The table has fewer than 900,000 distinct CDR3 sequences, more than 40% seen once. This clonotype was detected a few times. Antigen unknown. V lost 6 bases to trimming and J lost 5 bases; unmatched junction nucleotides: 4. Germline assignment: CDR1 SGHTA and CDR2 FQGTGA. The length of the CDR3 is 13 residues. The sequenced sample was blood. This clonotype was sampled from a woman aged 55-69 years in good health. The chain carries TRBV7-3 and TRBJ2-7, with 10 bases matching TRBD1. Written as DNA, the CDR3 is TGTGCCAGCAGTACGGGACAGGGGAACGAGCAGTACTTC. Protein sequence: CASSTGQGNEQYF.